Listed below are T cell receptor beta chains from one sample, sequenced in a study of CD8+ T cells in alopecia areata. Method: immunoSEQ multiplex PCR; TCRdb's copy keeps in-frame clones and lacks some. The sample gives some 95,000 clones, 40% to 55% of which show up once; approximately 0.79% is in the top ten. Sequencing input: CD4+ T cells sorted from blood. The source of these receptors is a human donor with alopecia areata. Each CDR3 is given with its conserved first and last residue. The D gene is left open where the match is weak. Not every row has a clone size; where given, it reads once, few, many or a size class.

len: 14
v_gene: TRBV5-1
j_gene: TRBJ2-1
abundance: .
d_gene: TRBD2
CDR3nt: TGCGCCAGCAGCTTTGGCCCGGAGCGGGAGGCCCGGTTCTTC
CDR3aa: CASSFGPEREARFF

len: 16
v_gene: TRBV5-1
j_gene: TRBJ2-7
abundance: .
d_gene: .
CDR3nt: TGCGCCAGCAGCCCGAATTCAGGAAGTAGCCAGCACGAGCAGTACTTC
CDR3aa: CASSPNSGSSQHEQYF

len: 12
v_gene: TRBV7-2
j_gene: TRBJ1-5
abundance: many
d_gene: .
CDR3nt: TGTGCCAGCAGCCCCTCTGGGCAGCCCCAGCATTTT
CDR3aa: CASSPSGQPQHF

len: 14
v_gene: TRBV30
j_gene: TRBJ2-5
abundance: .
d_gene: .
CDR3nt: TGTGCCTGGAGTGCCGGGACATCTCAAGAGACCCAGTACTTC
CDR3aa: CAWSAGTSQETQYF

len: 13
v_gene: TRBV2
j_gene: TRBJ1-5
abundance: .
d_gene: .
CDR3nt: TGTGCCAGCAGTTCTAATAGCAATCAGCCCCAGCATTTT
CDR3aa: CASSSNSNQPQHF

len: 15
v_gene: TRBV19
j_gene: TRBJ2-5
abundance: few
d_gene: TRBD2
CDR3nt: TGTGCCAGTCGGCTGACTAGCGGGGGTGCCGAGACCCAGTACTTC
CDR3aa: CASRLTSGGAETQYF

len: 11
v_gene: TRBV29-1
j_gene: TRBJ2-7
abundance: .
d_gene: .
CDR3nt: TGCAGCGCCCAGTACTCCTACGAGCAGTACTTC
CDR3aa: CSAQYSYEQYF

len: 14
v_gene: TRBV18
j_gene: TRBJ2-7
abundance: .
d_gene: .
CDR3nt: TGTGCCAGCTCACCAGACGGAGTTCCCTACGAGCAGTACTTC
CDR3aa: CASSPDGVPYEQYF

len: 12
v_gene: TRBV29-1
j_gene: TRBJ2-3
abundance: .
d_gene: .
CDR3nt: TGCAGCGGGGTGCCGAGCACAGATACGCAGTATTTT
CDR3aa: CSGVPSTDTQYF

len: 14
v_gene: TRBV9
j_gene: TRBJ2-1
abundance: .
d_gene: .
CDR3nt: TGTGCCAGCAGCCCAACCCAGCTTTACAATGAGCAGTTCTTC
CDR3aa: CASSPTQLYNEQFF

len: 14
v_gene: TRBV2
j_gene: TRBJ2-6
abundance: .
d_gene: .
CDR3nt: TGTGCCAGCAGGGGATTGCGGGGGGCCAACGTCCTGACTTTC
CDR3aa: CASRGLRGANVLTF

len: 11
v_gene: TRBV10-3
j_gene: TRBJ2-7
abundance: few
d_gene: .
CDR3nt: TGTGCCGTGGGGACCGGTTACGAGCAGTACTTC
CDR3aa: CAVGTGYEQYF

len: 15
v_gene: TRBV11-2
j_gene: TRBJ2-1
abundance: few
d_gene: TRBD2
CDR3nt: TGTGCCAGCAGCTTAGTTAGCGGGAGAAGCAATGAGCAGTTCTTC
CDR3aa: CASSLVSGRSNEQFF

len: 12
v_gene: TRBV2
j_gene: TRBJ2-7
abundance: .
d_gene: .
CDR3nt: TGTGCCAGCACACACAGGGCCTACGAGCAGTACTTC
CDR3aa: CASTHRAYEQYF

len: 12
v_gene: TRBV30
j_gene: TRBJ2-5
abundance: few
d_gene: .
CDR3nt: TGTGCCTGGAGTTTGTCTGAAGAGACCCAGTACTTC
CDR3aa: CAWSLSEETQYF

len: 16
v_gene: TRBV5-1
j_gene: TRBJ2-7
abundance: .
d_gene: TRBD1
CDR3nt: TGCGCCAGCAGCACCACCGGGACAGGGGGATCCTACGAGCAGTACTTC
CDR3aa: CASSTTGTGGSYEQYF

len: 12
v_gene: TRBV29-1
j_gene: TRBJ2-7
abundance: few
d_gene: TRBD1
CDR3nt: TGCAGCGCCGGGACAGGGGTCTACGAGCAGTACTTC
CDR3aa: CSAGTGVYEQYF

len: 14
v_gene: TRBV18
j_gene: TRBJ2-1
abundance: .
d_gene: TRBD2
CDR3nt: TGTGCCAGCTCACCCGGGACTAGCTACAATGAGCAGTTCTTC
CDR3aa: CASSPGTSYNEQFF

len: 15
v_gene: TRBV5-6
j_gene: TRBJ2-3
abundance: .
d_gene: .
CDR3nt: TGTGCCAGCAGCTTGGAAAATAGTTTCACAGATACGCAGTATTTT
CDR3aa: CASSLENSFTDTQYF

len: 13
v_gene: TRBV29-1
j_gene: TRBJ2-3
abundance: few
d_gene: .
CDR3nt: TGCAGCGTTGTTGGCGTCTACGCAGATACGCAGTATTTT
CDR3aa: CSVVGVYADTQYF

len: 13
v_gene: TRBV7-2
j_gene: TRBJ2-7
abundance: .
d_gene: TRBD1
CDR3nt: TGTGCCAGCAGCTGGGACAGGAACTACGAGCAGTACTTC
CDR3aa: CASSWDRNYEQYF

len: 16
v_gene: TRBV11-2
j_gene: TRBJ1-1
abundance: few
d_gene: TRBD1
CDR3nt: TGTGCCAGCAGCTTCGGGACAGGGTACACGAACACTGAAGCTTTCTTT
CDR3aa: CASSFGTGYTNTEAFF

len: 13
v_gene: TRBV29-1
j_gene: TRBJ2-7
abundance: .
d_gene: .
CDR3nt: TGCAGCGTTGAAGTAAACGGGGCTGACGAGCAGTACTTC
CDR3aa: CSVEVNGADEQYF

len: 14
v_gene: TRBV29-1
j_gene: TRBJ2-3
abundance: few
d_gene: .
CDR3nt: TGCAGCGTAAGGCCGGGACTTAACACAGATACGCAGTATTTT
CDR3aa: CSVRPGLNTDTQYF

len: 12
v_gene: TRBV28
j_gene: TRBJ2-4
abundance: .
d_gene: .
CDR3nt: TGTGCCAGCAGGACAGACAAAAACATTCAGTACTTC
CDR3aa: CASRTDKNIQYF

len: 17
v_gene: TRBV23-1
j_gene: TRBJ2-2
abundance: few
d_gene: .
CDR3nt: TGCGCCAGCAGTCCCTGGTCCCTTAGGGATAACACCGGGGAGCTGTTTTTT
CDR3aa: CASSPWSLRDNTGELFF

len: 13
v_gene: TRBV29-1
j_gene: TRBJ1-2
abundance: few
d_gene: .
CDR3nt: TGCAGCGTTGGGGGTGTTTCGGGAGGCTGGAACACCTTC
CDR3aa: CSVGGVSGGWNTF

len: 13
v_gene: TRBV27
j_gene: TRBJ2-6
abundance: .
d_gene: TRBD1
CDR3nt: TGTGCCACTACAGGGGCTGGGGCCAACGTCCTGACTTTC
CDR3aa: CATTGAGANVLTF

len: 12
v_gene: TRBV6-5
j_gene: TRBJ2-7
abundance: .
d_gene: .
CDR3nt: TGTGCCAGCAGTAACCAGTGGGGCGAGCAGTACTTC
CDR3aa: CASSNQWGEQYF

len: 13
v_gene: TRBV29-1
j_gene: TRBJ2-5
abundance: .
d_gene: TRBD1
CDR3nt: TGCAGCGTTGAAGAACAGGGGGCGGAGACCCAGTACTTC
CDR3aa: CSVEEQGAETQYF

len: 13
v_gene: TRBV6-5
j_gene: TRBJ2-4
abundance: .
d_gene: TRBD1
CDR3nt: TGTGCCAGCAGGATACAGGGGTCAAACATTCAGTACTTC
CDR3aa: CASRIQGSNIQYF